Listed below are T cell receptor beta chains from one sample, sequenced in a study of T cells in Graves' hyperthyroidism and ophthalmopathy. One entry per CDR3 protein, called by TCRdb with MiXCR from the multiplex PCR reads. The data contain 300,000 to 400,000 distinct CDR3 sequences, around 20% of them singletons. The sample taken for sequencing was blood. Receptors originate from a woman aged 45-65 years with Graves' hyperthyroidism. Both conserved end residues are part of each CDR3. D genes are given only for firm matches. Some rows mark clone size as missing; the rest say once, few, many or name a class of expanded clone.

v_call	d_call	j_call	clone_size	cdr3_nt	cdr3_aa
TRBV3-1	TRBD2	TRBJ2-7	many	TGTGCCAGCAGCCGCGGCGGGGGAGAGTACGAGCAGTACTTC	CASSRGGGEYEQYF
TRBV20-1	TRBD1	TRBJ2-5	-	TGCAGTGCTAGAGATACTCAGGGGGCGGAAGAGACCCAGTACTTC	CSARDTQGAEETQYF
TRBV12-3/TRBV12-4	TRBD1	TRBJ1-1	many	TGTGCCAGCAGGACAGGGGCCTTGGACACTGAAGCTTTCTTT	CASRTGALDTEAFF
TRBV2	-	TRBJ1-3	-	TGTGCCAGCAGTGGAGGCCAGGGGCGAGAGACTGGAAACACCATATATTTT	CASSGGQGRETGNTIYF
TRBV7-2	TRBD2	TRBJ2-7	-	TGTGCCAGCAGCCCAAGACTAGCGGGAGCTCCCGAGCAGTACTTC	CASSPRLAGAPEQYF
TRBV30	-	TRBJ2-7	many	TGTGCCTGGAGTTCTCTTTCCGACAGGCCGAAGGGCGAGCAGTACTTC	CAWSSLSDRPKGEQYF
TRBV4-1	-	TRBJ1-3	many	TGCGCCAGCAGCCCCTCTTCCGGGGCCTCTGGAAACACCATATATTTT	CASSPSSGASGNTIYF
TRBV28	-	TRBJ1-5	-	TGTGCCAGCAGTTTATGGGGGGGCGGTCAGCCCCAGCATTTT	CASSLWGGGQPQHF
TRBV11-1	-	TRBJ1-1	-	TGTGCCAGCAGCACGACCGAAAACACTGAAGCTTTCTTT	CASSTTENTEAFF
TRBV9	-	TRBJ1-3	-	TGTGCCAGCAGCGTCCGGGCTGGAAACACCATATATTTT	CASSVRAGNTIYF
TRBV5-1	-	TRBJ1-6	-	TGCGCCAGCAGATCAAGCTACCGGAGCTCCTATAATTCACCCCTCCACTTT	CASRSSYRSSYNSPLHF
TRBV30	-	TRBJ2-3	many	TGTGCCTGGAGTCAAGGGGGGGGACCCACAGATACGCAGTATTTT	CAWSQGGGPTDTQYF
TRBV7-2	-	TRBJ1-2	many	TGTGCCAGCAGCTTCGGTTCCAGGGGCAAATATGGCTACACCTTC	CASSFGSRGKYGYTF
TRBV5-1	-	TRBJ2-2	-	TGCGCCAGCAGCGCGAGACTAGGCGACACCGGGGAGCTGTTTTTT	CASSARLGDTGELFF
TRBV11-2	TRBD2	TRBJ2-1	many	TGTGCCAGCAGCTTAGTTCCTAGCGGGAAGAATGAGCAGTTCTTC	CASSLVPSGKNEQFF
TRBV11-2	TRBD1	TRBJ2-1	-	TGTGCCAGCAGGAGAACAGGGGCCAGTGAGCAGTTCTTC	CASRRTGASEQFF
TRBV10-3	-	TRBJ1-1	many	TGTGCCGCTGCGGGCCTGGAGGGGCGAACTGAAGCTTTCTTT	CAAAGLEGRTEAFF
TRBV12-3/TRBV12-4	TRBD1	TRBJ2-4	many	TGTGCCAGCAGCCACCCACAGGGGAACATTCAGTACTTC	CASSHPQGNIQYF
TRBV7-3	-	TRBJ2-5	-	TGTGCCAGCAGTAATTGGGCCAGGTACCAAGAGACCCAGTACTTC	CASSNWARYQETQYF
TRBV28	TRBD1	TRBJ1-6	-	TGTGCCAGCAGTTTTCGAAGGGGGCTAAGCTCCTATAATTCACCCCTCCACTTT	CASSFRRGLSSYNSPLHF
TRBV7-3	-	TRBJ2-3	-	TGTGCCAGCAGCCCTGTTCGTAGTACTCATACGCAGTATTTT	CASSPVRSTHTQYF
TRBV6-9	-	TRBJ1-3	-	TGTGCCAGCAGTTACGGAGTCGGACAGAGCTCTGGAAACACCATATATTTT	CASSYGVGQSSGNTIYF
TRBV3-1	TRBD1	TRBJ2-7	many	TGTGCCAGCAGCCAACCGGGACAGGAGCGAAGGGAGCAGTACTTC	CASSQPGQERREQYF
TRBV6-1	TRBD1	TRBJ1-5	few	TGTGCCAGCAGCCGGACAGGGGGTGAAAGCAATCAGCCCCAGCATTTT	CASSRTGGESNQPQHF
TRBV29-1	-	TRBJ1-2	-	TGCAGCGTTGAATCGCAGGATACTAACTATGGCTACACCTTC	CSVESQDTNYGYTF
TRBV10-3	-	TRBJ2-5	-	TGTGCCATCAACGCGGGACAGCAAGAGACCCAGTACTTC	CAINAGQQETQYF
TRBV12-5	TRBD2	TRBJ2-3	many	TGTGCTAGTGGGCGAGGGCGGGGGGCAGGAGATACGCAGTATTTT	CASGRGRGAGDTQYF
TRBV20-1	-	TRBJ2-7	few	TGCAGTGCCAATAAGCGAGGTTCGGTTTATGAGCAGTACTTC	CSANKRGSVYEQYF
TRBV13	-	TRBJ2-1	many	TGTGCCAGCAGCTCCCGGGACTCCGGTGGGCAGTTCTTC	CASSSRDSGGQFF
TRBV12-3/TRBV12-4	-	TRBJ1-1	many	TGTGCCAGCGGAAAGGGGGACATGACTGAAGCTTTCTTT	CASGKGDMTEAFF
TRBV28	-	TRBJ2-7	few	TGTGCCAGCAGTGTGACGGTGTACGAGCAGTACTTC	CASSVTVYEQYF
TRBV6-1	-	TRBJ2-5	-	TGTGCCAGCAGTAGATCAGAGACCCAGTACTTC	CASSRSETQYF
TRBV10-3	TRBD1	TRBJ1-1	-	TGTGCCATCAGTGAGCCGGGACAGATGAACACTGAAGCTTTCTTT	CAISEPGQMNTEAFF
TRBV15	-	TRBJ1-4	few	TGTGCCACCAGCCAGGGGCGACCGACTAATGAAAAACTGTTTTTT	CATSQGRPTNEKLFF
TRBV27	-	TRBJ2-5	few	TGTGCCAGCAGTTTTGGGTCTAGCATACAGACCCAGTACTTC	CASSFGSSIQTQYF
TRBV5-1	TRBD1	TRBJ1-1	few	TGCGCCGGCAGCTTCCAGGGGGCCGGGACTGAAGCTTTCTTT	CAGSFQGAGTEAFF
TRBV11-2	TRBD1	TRBJ1-2	many	TGTGCCAGCAGCTACACAGGGGACTATGGCTACACCTTC	CASSYTGDYGYTF
TRBV6-1	TRBD1	TRBJ1-2	many	TGTGCCAGCAGTCAAGACAGGGGGGGACACTATGGCTACACCTTC	CASSQDRGGHYGYTF
TRBV2	-	TRBJ1-1	-	TGTGCCACCAGCCCCTATGGGGGGGGCGGCACTGAAGCTTTCTTT	CATSPYGGGGTEAFF